The clone carrying this T cell receptor beta chain was observed a single time. Its target is unknown. Using a J-beta primer mix together with a sample-barcoded 5' primer, a second PCR was run for roughly 6 to 11 cycles. TCRdb re-called the 5' RACE reads with MiXCR, one entry per CDR3 protein. The sample records almost 1 million distinct CDR3 sequences, roughly 47% being singletons. Germline V gene data show CDR1 as SQVTM and CDR2 as ANQGSEA. The CDR3 contains 16 residues. V dropped 3 bases and J dropped 6; count of bases not matched to a gene: 11. These data come from a study of blood T cells in healthy people across ages. Study results and caveats: Because donor CMV status was unknown, expanded clonotype changes were possibly confounded. With naive T cell percentage, TCR beta diversity showed a strong correlation.

The receptor was isolated from a woman aged 55-69 years in good health. V is TRBV29-1 and J is TRBJ2-1; TRBD2 matches 10 bases. Sequences were obtained from blood. The CDR3 here is CSVESLPSGSGNEQFF. The CDR3 DNA reads as TGCAGCGTTGAGTCTCTCCCTAGCGGGAGCGGCAATGAGCAGTTCTTC.